One sample yielded the 12 T cell receptor beta chains listed below, sequenced in a study of shared clonotypes between healthy human individuals. TCRdb keeps only in-frame clones here, not all; method: immunoSEQ multiplex PCR. In the table there are more than 2,000,000 clones, around 94% of which are singletons. Sequencing used naive CD4+ T cells sorted from blood. The subset here: CD45RA+ positively selected. The receptors shown here come from a man aged 18 to 35 in good health.

The V and J genes are TRBV5-1 and TRBJ1-4; 7 bases are shared with TRBD1. The length of the CDR3 is 14 residues. V lost 5 bases and J lost 1; bases outside the gene matches: 2. In germline, CDR1 is SGHRS, CDR2 YFSETQ. The CDR3 DNA sequence: TGCGCCAGCAGGAACAGGGGAACTAATGAAAAACTGTTTTTT. Protein sequence: CASRNRGTNEKLFF.

This clone was seen just once. Other DNA sequences in this specimen translate into the identical CDR3. The V call is TRBV6-5, the J call TRBJ2-2; unclear D gene. Germline assignment: CDR1 MNHEY and CDR2 SVGAGI. The CDR3 totals 14 residues. Trimming left V 2 bases short and J 5 bases short, with 9 bases between. The DNA for the CDR3 is TGTGCCAGCAGTTACCGACAAGGGACCGGGGAGCTGTTTTTT. It is translated as CASSYRQGTGELFF.

J is TRBJ1-2 and V is TRBV18; 10 nucleotides match TRBD1. There are 16 residues in the CDR3. The V segment lost 7 bases and the J segment 8 bases; nucleotides outside the gene matches: 16. Germline assignment: CDR1 KGHSH and CDR2 LQKENI. As DNA, the CDR3 is TGTGCCAGCTTCATGACTTTGGGACAGGGGTTCGAGGGCTACACCTTC. This gives the protein CASFMTLGQGFEGYTF.

V usage is TRBV4-2 and J usage is TRBJ1-1, with TRBD1 as a possible D gene (6 bases). Germline-derived CDR1 and CDR2 are LGHNA and YNFKEQ. Trimming took off 5 bases at V and 0 bases at J, with 10 bases between the two ends. This CDR3 is 14 amino acids long. The CDR3 region is CASSRDNMNTEAFF. The CDR3 DNA sequence: TGTGCCAGCAGCAGGGACAACATGAACACTGAAGCTTTCTTT.

A remark on this clone: In the same sample, other DNA sequences code for this CDR3. The V and J genes are TRBV7-2 and TRBJ2-7; 11 bases map to TRBD1. J gave up 2 bases and V 6 bases, and 3 bases lay outside the gene matches. Germline CDR1 is SGHTA and CDR2 is FQGNSA. The CDR3 totals 14 residues. In nucleotides, the CDR3 is TGTGCCAGCAGTTCGGGACAGGGGGCCTACGAGCAGTACTTC. This gives the protein CASSSGQGAYEQYF.

The rearrangement joins TRBV5-1 to TRBJ2-3; no firm D call. The CDR3 length is 13 residues. Trimming shortened V by 4 bases and J by 2 bases, and 8 bases separated the two germline ends. The germline V gene encodes CDR1 SGHRS and CDR2 YFSETQ. The CDR3 loop is CASSRRTTDTQYF. The CDR3 nucleotides are TGCGCCAGCAGCCGCCGCACCACAGATACGCAGTATTTT.

The chain couples TRBV6-5 to TRBJ1-1; 10 bases align to TRBD1. Germline V gives CDR1 MNHEY, CDR2 SVGAGI. The trim removed 6 bases at V and 4 bases at J, leaving 8 bases unmatched. The CDR3 is 15 residues long. The CDR3 loop reads CASSSRQGATTEAFF. In nucleotides, the CDR3 is TGTGCCAGCAGCTCACGACAGGGGGCGACCACTGAAGCTTTCTTT.

The chain uses TRBV5-8 and TRBJ2-1; TRBD1 aligns across 7 bases. The CDR3 sequence is 15 residues long. The germline V gene has CDR1 SGHTS and CDR2 YDEGEE. V trimming: 0 bases; J trimming: 5 bases; junction bases outside the gene matches: 5. Written as DNA, the CDR3 is TGTGCCAGCAGCTTGGCCAACAGGGGTCACAATGAGCAGTTCTTC. It specifies CASSLANRGHNEQFF. The entire variable domain, with the rest obtained from reference TRBV5-8 and TRBJ2-1, is as follows: EAGVTQSPTHLIKTRGQQATLRCSPISGHTSVYWYQQALGLGLQFLLWYDEGEERNRGNFPPRFSGRQFPNYSSELNVNALELEDSALYLCASSLANRGHNEQFFGPGTRLTVL.

The chain employs TRBV28 and TRBJ1-5; tentative D call: TRBD1 (6 bases). Trimming shortened V by 5 bases and J by 0 bases, and 20 bases separated the two germline ends. CDR3 length: 18 residues. Per germline, CDR1 MDHEN and CDR2 SYDVKM. The CDR3 region is CASSPRHEGVYSNQPQHF. The DNA of the CDR3 is TGTGCCAGCAGTCCCCGACATGAGGGGGTATATAGCAATCAGCCCCAGCATTTT.

This clone was picked up one time. The chain couples TRBV19 to TRBJ2-3; D is unresolved. This CDR3 is built from 13 residues. V was pared by 5 bases and J by 0 bases, with 6 bases between. The germline V gene has CDR1 LNHDA and CDR2 SQIVND (reference sequence). As DNA, the CDR3 is TGTGCCAGTAGTGATACAAGCACAGATACGCAGTATTTT. Translation: CASSDTSTDTQYF.

This chain connects TRBV5-6 to TRBJ2-5; the D call may be TRBD1 or TRBD2 (5 bases each). There are 14 residues in the CDR3. Trimming shortened V by 3 bases and J by 7 bases, and 16 bases separated the two germline ends. The germline V gene encodes CDR1 SGHDT and CDR2 YYEEEE. The CDR3, as DNA: TGTGCCAGCAGCTGGGACGGTGGCCAGGGGACCCAGTACTTC. It translates to CASSWDGGQGTQYF.

The V call is TRBV9, the J call TRBJ2-5; TRBD2 agrees at 12 bases. Germline CDR1 and CDR2: SGDLS and YYNGEE. Losses at the gene ends were 0 bases for V and 4 bases for J; bases not matched to a gene: 7. This CDR3 contains 17 residues. The CDR3 region has the DNA TGTGCCAGCAGCGTAGGGCTAGCGGGGGGGCCCTTAGAGACCCAGTACTTC. It encodes CASSVGLAGGPLETQYF.